This T cell receptor beta chain emerged from a study of PD-L1 blockade in urothelial cancer. The overall study: The authors examined blood 3 weeks (second dose) and 6 weeks after treatment start. Blood-derived samples held a median about 150,000 T cells.

Produced via immunoSEQ multiplex PCR; TCRdb's table is partial and in-frame only. The sample contains some 120,000 clones, about 91% of which appear only once. Study-wide results and caveats: Lower pretreatment blood TCR clonality, under the median, predicted better survival, researchers reported.

Time point of the sample: peripheral blood 6 weeks after treatment start. With regard to this clone: Its antigen is not identified.

Sequencing was performed on PBMCs, taken around atezolizumab (anti-PD-L1) treatment. The TCR was taken from a man aged 55 to 70 with urothelial cancer.

CDR3 bases: TGCGCCAGCAGCTTTCAGGGCTACAATGAGCAGTTCTTC. It encodes CASSFQGYNEQFF. This chain joins TRBV5-1 and TRBJ2-1, with TRBD1 as a possible D gene (5 bases). The germline gives CDR1 SGHRS, CDR2 YFSETQ. Trimming shortened V by 2 bases and J by 3 bases, and 6 bases separated the two germline ends. The CDR3 runs 13 residues.